This T cell receptor beta chain was captured in a study of OX40 agonist ivuxolimab in advanced cancers. Turning to the study itself: Patient treatment consisted of intravenous ivuxolimab administration every 2 weeks at 0.01 to 10 mg/kg. Three patients showed partial responses: one hepatocellular carcinoma and two cutaneous melanoma cases. Study-wide findings and caveats: CD8+ T cells averaged more expanded clones than CD4+.

Note on this clone: Antigen specificity is unknown.

Only in-frame clones appear in the TCRdb table, and some are missing; sequencing was by immunoSEQ multiplex PCR. Here the sample spans under 80,000 clones, approximately 90% being singletons. The CDR3 loop spans 14 amino acids. In germline, CDR1 is SGHNT, CDR2 YENEEA. V was clipped by 1 base and J by 2 bases, with 9 bases between them. The V gene is TRBV11-3, the J gene TRBJ2-7, with D perhaps TRBD2 (5 bases). This receptor was obtained from an adult with an advanced solid tumor such as melanoma, head and neck, liver or kidney cancer. The sequencing here drew on CD4+ or CD8+ T cells sorted from blood, taken in a trial of the OX40 agonist ivuxolimab. The CDR3 DNA reads as TGTGCCAGCAGCTTAGCGGGGAATACCTACGAGCAGTACTTC. The encoded protein is CASSLAGNTYEQYF.